A selection of T cell receptor beta chains follows, all from one sample in a study of blood T cell repertoires in COVID-19. Repertoires were generated with immunoSEQ multiplex PCR, while TCRdb's copy carries only in-frame clones and drops some. Of roughly 120,000 clones in the sample, approximately 84% were seen once. Sequenced: peripheral blood. All receptors derive from a man aged 70 or older with active or convalescent COVID-19. The CDR3 runs from the conserved cysteine through the conserved F or W. D genes are given only for firm matches. Rows give clone size only sometimes, using once, few, many, or a class for an expanded clone.

d_gene | abundance | j_gene | v_gene | CDR3nt | CDR3aa
TRBD1 | . | TRBJ1-1 | TRBV28 | TGTGCCAGCAGACCTCCGGGACAGGGGAGCACTGAAGCTTTCTTT | CASRPPGQGSTEAFF
TRBD2 | . | TRBJ2-1 | TRBV4-2 | TGTGCCAGCAGCCCCACGACTAGCGGGAGAGGGAATGAGCAGTTCTTC | CASSPTTSGRGNEQFF
. | . | TRBJ2-1 | TRBV18 | TGTGCCAGCTCACCATTAGATGAGCAGTTCTTC | CASSPLDEQFF
. | . | TRBJ2-1 | TRBV7-3 | TGTGCCAGCAGCTTAATGGGTCAGGGCGTTTTTGGGAATGAGCAGTTCTTC | CASSLMGQGVFGNEQFF
TRBD1 | . | TRBJ1-2 | TRBV18 | TGTGCCAGCTCACCACCGGCGGGACAGGAGTTCTATGGCTACACCTTC | CASSPPAGQEFYGYTF
. | once | TRBJ2-2 | TRBV7-2 | TGTGCCAGCAGCTTAACAGGGCTGACCGGGGAGCTGTTTTTT | CASSLTGLTGELFF
. | . | TRBJ2-1 | TRBV5-1 | TGCGCCAGCAGCTTGGCCGGAGACGTGCAGTTCTTC | CASSLAGDVQFF
. | . | TRBJ1-3 | TRBV23-1 | TGCGCCAGCAGTCACGACTGCTCTGGAAACACCATATATTTT | CASSHDCSGNTIYF
. | . | TRBJ1-1 | TRBV5-1 | TGCGCCAGCAGCTCGACTGGGACGGGGAGGACTGCTTTCTTT | CASSSTGTGRTAFF
. | . | TRBJ1-2 | TRBV23-1 | TGCGCCAGCAGTCAATCGATCACCTTCGACAGACAGACTAACTATGGCTACACCTTC | CASSQSITFDRQTNYGYTF
TRBD1 | . | TRBJ1-1 | TRBV6-1 | TGTGCCAGCAGTGAACAGGGGGCCTCTGCTGAAGCTTTCTTT | CASSEQGASAEAFF
TRBD2 | . | TRBJ2-3 | TRBV5-1 | TGCGCCAGCAGTCGCGGGACTAGCGGATTGACAGATACGCAGTATTTT | CASSRGTSGLTDTQYF
TRBD1 | . | TRBJ1-2 | TRBV11-3 | TGTGCCAGCAGCTTAGCAGGGACAGGGACAAACTATGGCTACACCTTC | CASSLAGTGTNYGYTF